The 24 T cell receptor beta chains presented below share a single source sample, sequenced in a study of Graves' ophthalmopathy and Graves' hyperthyroidism. Amplified TCR beta CDR3 regions were obtained using RNA transcripts as template. HTBI primers were employed in first-round RT-PCR, then a second-round multiplex PCR followed. One entry per CDR3 protein results from TCRdb running MiXCR on the multiplex PCR reads. The sample has about 1.1 million distinct CDR3 sequences, about 36% seen once. Sequenced input: peripheral blood or thyroid tissue (not recorded which). The receptors come from an adult man with Graves' hyperthyroidism.

This clonotype was recorded only once. The conserved phenylalanine or tryptophan normally closing the CDR3 is absent here, so this likely arose from a read error. The limits of the CDR3 on the DNA are not certain, so only TCRdb's listed CDR3 is given. The chain joins TRBV7-9 to TRBJ1-4. Germline values: CDR1 SEHNR, CDR2 FQNEAQ (reference sequence). Counting both end residues, the CDR3 totals 9 amino acids. The CDR3 is CASSSYSVY.

The chain combines TRBV7-2 with TRBJ1-3; D not resolved. Germline V gene sequence: CDR1 SGHTA, CDR2 FQGNSA. Trimming took 5 bases from V and 4 from J, leaving 9 bases between them. The CDR3 is 13 residues long. DNA of the CDR3: TGTGCCAGCAGCGAAGCCCCCGGAAACACCATATATTTT. It is translated as CASSEAPGNTIYF. Full variable domain (rest looked up from reference TRBV7-2 and TRBJ1-3): GAGVSQSPSNKVTEKGKDVELRCDPISGHTALYWYRQSLGQGLEFLIYFQGNSAPDKSGLPSDRFSAERTGGSVSTLTIQRTQQEDSAVYLCASSEAPGNTIYFGEGSWLTVV.

Many counts were recorded for this clonotype. This chain uses TRBV5-6 with TRBJ1-1, with D possibly being TRBD1 (5 bases). Per germline, CDR1 SGHDT and CDR2 YYEEEE. The V gene lost 2 bases and the J gene lost 8 bases, with 13 bases spanning the gap. The CDR3 runs 13 residues. The CDR3 DNA reads TGTGCCAGCAGCTTAGGGGCTACCCGAGAAGCTTTCTTT. Translation gives CASSLGATREAFF. Combining the CDR3 with reference TRBV5-6 and TRBJ1-1 gives the whole variable domain DAGVTQSPTHLIKTRGQQVTLRCSPKSGHDTVSWYQQALGQGPQFIFQYYEEEERQRGNFPDRFSGHQFPNYSSELNVNALLLGDSALYLCASSLGATREAFFGQGTRLTVV.

The chain is built from TRBV5-6 and TRBJ2-7, with 7 nucleotides matching TRBD2. The germline V gene has CDR1 SGHDT and CDR2 YYEEEE. With V trimmed by 1 base and J by 5 bases, 12 bases remained unmatched. The CDR3 consists of 16 residues. The CDR3 DNA is TGTGCCAGCAGCTTGTACGGGGGGAGAGAGAGGCACGAGCAGTACTTC. It encodes CASSLYGGRERHEQYF.

This clonotype turned up a few times. The V gene is TRBV29-1, the J gene TRBJ1-2; D unresolved. The V gene lost 7 bases and the J gene lost 5 bases, with 23 bases spanning the gap. Germline V gene sequence: CDR1 SQVTM, CDR2 ANQGSEA. The CDR3 totals 15 residues. CDR3 amino acids: CSAILSVGIGYGYTF. CDR3 nucleotide sequence: TGCAGCGCAATCCTCTCGGTGGGTATCGGGTATGGCTACACCTTC.

This sequence joins TRBV11-2 and TRBJ2-7; tentative D call: TRBD1 (6 bases). The CDR3 is 15 amino acids. Trimming cost V 1 base and J 3 bases, with 13 bases left between them. CDR1 and CDR2 from the germline V gene are SGHAT and FQNNGV. The CDR3: CASSLGGGPYYEQYF. The CDR3 bases are TGTGCCAGCAGCTTAGGAGGGGGTCCTTACTACGAGCAGTACTTC.

This clonotype showed up many times. This chain uses TRBV19 with TRBJ1-5, with a weak D call TRBD1 (5 bases). This CDR3 contains 16 residues. V dropped 5 bases and J dropped 6 bases, with 20 bases sitting between them. Germline lookup yields CDR1 LNHDA and CDR2 SQIVND (reference sequence). CDR3 sequence reads: CASSVYLAGEGQPQHF. The CDR3 nucleotides are TGTGCCAGTAGTGTATACTTGGCGGGGGAGGGTCAGCCCCAGCATTTT.

In this sample, this clonotype turned up many times. The gene calls are TRBV29-1 and TRBJ1-2; TRBD1 matches 7 bases. CDR3 length: 12 residues. V lost 3 bases and J lost 8; bases outside the gene matches: 6. Germline lookup yields CDR1 SQVTM and CDR2 ANQGSEA. The CDR3 reads CSVEHRGKGYTF. The CDR3 DNA follows: TGCAGCGTTGAGCACAGGGGAAAAGGCTACACCTTC. The full variable domain, with the rest looked up from reference TRBV29-1 and TRBJ1-2, is SAVISQKPSRDICQRGTSLTIQCQVDSQVTMMFWYRQQPGQSLTLIATANQGSEATYESGFVIDKFPISRPNLTFSTLTVSNMSPEDSSIYLCSVEHRGKGYTFGSGTRLTVV.

The chain employs TRBV7-3 and TRBJ1-1, with a possible D match to TRBD1 (5 bases). The CDR3 length is 14 residues. Trimming stripped 6 bases from V and 2 bases from J, with 13 bases between. Germline CDR1 reads SGHTA; CDR2 reads FQGTGA. As DNA, the CDR3 is TGTGCCAGCAGAGCCGGGACTTACAACACTGAAGCTTTCTTT. This translates into CASRAGTYNTEAFF. The variable domain in full, with the rest retrieved from reference TRBV7-3 and TRBJ1-1, is GAGVSQTPSNKVTEKGKYVELRCDPISGHTALYWYRQSLGQGPEFLIYFQGTGAADDSGLPNDRFFAVRPEGSVSTLKIQRTERGDSAVYLCASRAGTYNTEAFFGQGTRLTVV.

This clonotype was seen repeatedly, ten times or more. The rearrangement links TRBV11-2 to TRBJ2-7, with D possibly matching TRBD1 (7 bases). Looked up from germline, CDR1 is SGHAT and CDR2 is FQNNGV. V was shortened by 6 bases and J by 7 bases, with 22 bases between the two germline ends. The CDR3 sequence is 15 residues long. CDR3 loop: CASRYLRGTAREQYF. In DNA form, the CDR3 reads TGTGCCAGCAGGTATCTCCGCGGGACAGCAAGGGAGCAGTACTTC.

This clonotype was recorded many times. This sequence joins TRBV20-1 and TRBJ1-1, with 7 bases matching TRBD1. In germline, CDR1 is DFQATT, CDR2 SNEGSKA (reference sequence). This CDR3 contains 13 residues. V shed 3 bases, J shed 3 bases, and the junction held 4 bases outside the gene matches. The CDR3 DNA is TGCAGTGCTAGGACAGGGCACGACACTGAAGCTTTCTTT. Translating gives CSARTGHDTEAFF.

This clonotype was counted many times. V and J are TRBV10-1 and TRBJ2-7; 13 positions agree with TRBD2. Losses at the gene ends were 2 bases for V and 4 bases for J; bases not matched to a gene: 5. Germline CDR1 WNHNN, CDR2 SYGVQD (reference sequence). This CDR3 region has 16 residues. This CDR3 reads CASSERTSGRPYEQYF. In DNA, the CDR3 is TGCGCCAGCAGTGAGCGGACTAGCGGGAGACCATACGAGCAGTACTTC.

The chain is built from TRBV6-5 and TRBJ1-5; 7 bases map to TRBD1. CDR1 and CDR2 from the germline V gene are MNHEY and SVGAGI. The CDR3 has 15 residues. Trimming cost V 6 bases and J 5 bases; bases outside gene matches: 10. CDR3 residues: CASSKTGDAYQPQHF. The CDR3 DNA sequence: TGTGCCAGCAGCAAAACAGGGGATGCCTATCAGCCCCAGCATTTT.

This clonotype was counted ten times or more. The V gene is TRBV15, the J gene TRBJ2-6; D not certain. The CDR3 is 16 amino acids. Between the trimmed V and J ends, which lost 0 bases and 1 base, there was a span of 7 bases. Per the germline V gene, CDR1 is LNHNV and CDR2 is YYDKDF (reference sequence). This CDR3 is CATSRDLLSGANVLTF. The DNA for the CDR3 is TGTGCCACCAGCAGAGATCTGCTGTCTGGGGCCAACGTCCTGACTTTC.

In this sample, this clonotype turned up many times. The chain employs TRBV13 and TRBJ2-5, with no clear D. Germline CDR1 is PRHDT and CDR2 is FYEKMQ (reference sequence). The CDR3 totals 14 residues. Trimming shortened V by 3 bases and J by 8 bases, and 16 bases separated the two germline ends. CDR3 residues: CASSLSSYGDTQYF. DNA of the CDR3: TGTGCCAGCAGCTTGTCATCGTACGGCGACACCCAGTACTTC.

The chain carries TRBV12-3 or TRBV12-4 and TRBJ1-1; D gene ambiguous. V dropped 6 bases and J dropped 4 bases, with 12 bases sitting between them. The length of the CDR3 is 13 residues. This CDR3 reads CASSSRPSTEAFF. The CDR3 nucleotides are TGTGCCAGCAGCTCTCGTCCGAGCACTGAAGCTTTCTTT.

The rearrangement joins TRBV29-1 to TRBJ1-3; D is unclear. Germline V lookup: CDR1 SQVTM, CDR2 ANQGSEA. The V and J ends lost 4 bases and 2 bases respectively, with 9 bases between them. CDR3 length: 13 residues. As DNA, the CDR3 is TGCAGCGTTGCCCAGTCTACTGGAAACACCATATATTTT. This sequence encodes CSVAQSTGNTIYF.

This clonotype was detected a few times. This chain's CDR3 is CASSSRGGVNTEAFF. The DNA for the CDR3 is TGCGCCAGCAGTTCGCGAGGGGGTGTGAACACTGAAGCTTTCTTT. This chain links TRBV10-1 with TRBJ1-1; D might be TRBD1 (6 bases). In germline, CDR1 is WNHNN, CDR2 SYGVQD (reference sequence). The CDR3 has 15 residues. Trimming removed 5 bases at V and 0 bases at J, with 13 bases between.

This clonotype has at least ten counts. J is TRBJ1-3 and V is TRBV10-3; TRBD1 is a possible D gene (5 bases). V was pared by 6 bases and J by 3 bases, with 15 bases between. The CDR3 spans 15 residues. Germline V lookup: CDR1 ENHRY, CDR2 SYGVKD. The CDR3 here is CAIRGSWGNGNTIYF. In nucleotides, the CDR3 is TGTGCCATCAGGGGATCTTGGGGGAATGGAAACACCATATATTTT.

This clonotype was observed once. V is TRBV9 and J is TRBJ2-2; no firm D call. The CDR3 has 16 amino acids. CDR1 and CDR2 from the germline V gene are SGDLS and YYNGEE. V lost 4 bases to trimming and J lost 4 bases, with 17 bases between them. The chain's CDR3 is CASSFGTTLGTGELFF. As DNA, the CDR3 is TGTGCCAGCAGCTTCGGAACCACATTGGGCACCGGGGAGCTGTTTTTT.

This clonotype was counted between two and nine times. The chain employs TRBV12-3 or TRBV12-4 and TRBJ1-6, with 8 bases fitting TRBD1. Unmatched junction bases numbered 15, after V lost 2 bases and J lost 6 bases. The CDR3 loop spans 19 amino acids. The CDR3 sequence: CASSLQKGQAYQINSPLHF. DNA of the CDR3: TGTGCCAGCAGTTTACAAAAGGGACAGGCTTACCAGATTAATTCACCCCTCCACTTT.

This clonotype was detected ten times or more. This chain joins TRBV12-3 or TRBV12-4 and TRBJ1-3; D remains ambiguous. Trimming removed 6 bases at V and 8 bases at J, with 11 bases between. This CDR3 is 12 amino acids long. The CDR3 spells CASRIGWHTIYF. The CDR3 DNA reads TGTGCCAGCAGAATAGGGTGGCACACCATATATTTT.

This clonotype has a count of ten or more. This chain uses TRBV6-5 with TRBJ1-4; 8 nucleotides match TRBD1. Germline assignment: CDR1 MNHEY and CDR2 SVGAGI. V shed 5 bases and J 8 bases; nucleotides not matched to a gene: 10. The CDR3 has 15 residues. The CDR3 reads CASSHTTGELEKLFF. CDR3 nucleotide sequence: TGTGCCAGCAGTCACACGACAGGGGAGTTAGAAAAACTGTTTTTT.

The V gene is TRBV7-9, the J gene TRBJ1-1, with D unresolved. The germline V gene has CDR1 SEHNR and CDR2 FQNEAQ (reference sequence). The V gene lost 4 bases and the J gene lost 4 bases, with 13 bases spanning the gap. There are 14 residues in the CDR3. The CDR3 reads CASSSLMGLTEAFF. As DNA, the CDR3 is TGTGCCAGCAGCTCCTTGATGGGCCTCACTGAAGCTTTCTTT.